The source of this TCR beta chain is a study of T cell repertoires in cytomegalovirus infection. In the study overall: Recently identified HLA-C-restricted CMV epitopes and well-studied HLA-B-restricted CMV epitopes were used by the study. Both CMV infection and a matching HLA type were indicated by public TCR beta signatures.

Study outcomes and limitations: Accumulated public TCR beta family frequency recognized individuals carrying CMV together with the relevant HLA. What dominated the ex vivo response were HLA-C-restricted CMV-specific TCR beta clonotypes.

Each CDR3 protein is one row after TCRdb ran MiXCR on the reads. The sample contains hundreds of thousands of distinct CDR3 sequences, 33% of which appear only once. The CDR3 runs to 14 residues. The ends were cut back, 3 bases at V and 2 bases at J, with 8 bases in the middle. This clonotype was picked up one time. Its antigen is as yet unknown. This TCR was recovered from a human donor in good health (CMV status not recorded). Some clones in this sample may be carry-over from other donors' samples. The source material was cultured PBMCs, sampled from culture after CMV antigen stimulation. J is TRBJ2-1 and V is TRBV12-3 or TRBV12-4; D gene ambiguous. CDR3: CASSFLGTYNEQFF. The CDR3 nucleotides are TGTGCCAGCAGTTTTCTCGGAACCTACAATGAGCAGTTCTTC.